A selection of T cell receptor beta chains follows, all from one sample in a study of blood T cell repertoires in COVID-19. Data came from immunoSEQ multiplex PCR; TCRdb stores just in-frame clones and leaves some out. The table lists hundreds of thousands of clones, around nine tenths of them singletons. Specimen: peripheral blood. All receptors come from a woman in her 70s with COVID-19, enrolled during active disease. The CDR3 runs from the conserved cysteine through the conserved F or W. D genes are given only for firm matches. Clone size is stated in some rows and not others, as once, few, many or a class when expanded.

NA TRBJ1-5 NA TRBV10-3 TGTGCCATCAGTGAAACAGGATTAGATCAGCCCCAGCATTTT CAISETGLDQPQHF
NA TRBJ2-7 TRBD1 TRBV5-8 TGTGCCAGCAGCTTAAACAGGGGGTTCGACGAGCAGTACTTC CASSLNRGFDEQYF
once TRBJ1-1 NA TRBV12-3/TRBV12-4 TGTGCCAGCAGTTTAAATCATGCGACTGAAGCTTTCTTT CASSLNHATEAFF
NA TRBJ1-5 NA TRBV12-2 TGTGCAAGTCGCTTAATCGGTACGAGAAACAATCAGCCCCAGCATTTT CASRLIGTRNNQPQHF
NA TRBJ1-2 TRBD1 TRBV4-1 TGCGCCAGCAGCCAGGGACAGAACTATGGCTACACCTTC CASSQGQNYGYTF
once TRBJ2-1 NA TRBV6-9 TGTGCCAGCAGTTTCTATGGAAAGACTAGAGGGTATGAGCAGTTCTTC CASSFYGKTRGYEQFF
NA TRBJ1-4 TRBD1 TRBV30 TGTGCCTGGAGGGACCCCGGGACAGTCAATGAAAAACTGTTTTTT CAWRDPGTVNEKLFF
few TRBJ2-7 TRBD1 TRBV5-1 TGCGCCAGCAGCTTGGCCCGACAGGGGGCTATAAACGAGCAGTACTTC CASSLARQGAINEQYF
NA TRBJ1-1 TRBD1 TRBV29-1 TGCAGCGTAGGGACAGGGGGCACTGAAGCTTTCTTT CSVGTGGTEAFF
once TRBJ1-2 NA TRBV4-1 TGCGCCAGCAGCCAAGTAGGAACAGGGATCCTTAACTATGGCTACACCTTC CASSQVGTGILNYGYTF
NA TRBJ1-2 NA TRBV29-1 TGCAGCGTTGTGATGCAGTCATATGGCTACACCTTC CSVVMQSYGYTF
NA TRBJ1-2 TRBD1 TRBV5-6 TGTGCCAGCAGCTTAAACAGGGGAGGAGGCTACACCTTC CASSLNRGGGYTF
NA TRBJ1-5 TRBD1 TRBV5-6 TGTGCCAGCAGTCCTTGGGACAGGAGCAATCAGCCCCAGCATTTT CASSPWDRSNQPQHF
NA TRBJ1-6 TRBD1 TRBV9 TGTGCCAGCAGCGCTAAACCGGGACAGGGGAGCTCCTATAATTCACCCCTCCACTTT CASSAKPGQGSSYNSPLHF
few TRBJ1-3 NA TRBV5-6 TGTGCCAGCAGCGTTACAGGAGATGGAAACACCATATATTTT CASSVTGDGNTIYF
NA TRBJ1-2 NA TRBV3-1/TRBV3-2 TGTGCCAGCAGCCAAGGTTACAGTGAAAACTATGGCTACACCTTC CASSQGYSENYGYTF
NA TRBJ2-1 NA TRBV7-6 TGTGCCAGCAGCTTTGGGGACTCCTCCTACAATGAGCAGTTCTTC CASSFGDSSYNEQFF
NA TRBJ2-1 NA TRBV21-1 TGTGCCAGCGTCTATTCGAGCGGCAACTACAATGAGCAGTTCTTC CASVYSSGNYNEQFF
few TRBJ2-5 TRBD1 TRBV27 TGTGCCAGCAGCCGACAGGGGTCCCAAGAGACCCAGTACTTC CASSRQGSQETQYF
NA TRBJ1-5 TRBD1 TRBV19 TGTGCCAGTACCTCGACAGGGAATCAGCCCCAGCATTTT CASTSTGNQPQHF
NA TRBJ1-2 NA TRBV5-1 TGCGCCAGCAGCCCGGATAGGGGTATGGGGCTTCGGGGCTACACCTTC CASSPDRGMGLRGYTF
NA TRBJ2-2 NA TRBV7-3 TGTGCCAGCAGCTCGGGGGTGACGAGGACCGGGGAGCTGTTTTTT CASSSGVTRTGELFF
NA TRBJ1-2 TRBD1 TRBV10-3 TGTGCCATCGGGGGCCCCAGGACAGGGTCCTATGGCTACACCTTC CAIGGPRTGSYGYTF
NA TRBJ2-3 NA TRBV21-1 TGTGCCAGCAACTTGGGGGGACAGGGTTTATCAGATACGCAGTATTTT CASNLGGQGLSDTQYF
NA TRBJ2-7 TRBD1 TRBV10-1 TGCGCCAGCAGTGAGGGGGGACAGACCTACGAGCAGTACTTC CASSEGGQTYEQYF
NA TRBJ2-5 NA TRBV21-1 TGTGCCAGCAGCAAAGCGGCCGACAGGGGGCTTGAGACCCAGTACTTC CASSKAADRGLETQYF
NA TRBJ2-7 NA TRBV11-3 TGTGCCAGCAGCCAAGAGAGTCGCGAGCAGTACTTC CASSQESREQYF
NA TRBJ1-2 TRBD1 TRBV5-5 TGTGCCAGCAGCTTTGACAGGGGGAACTATGGCTACACCTTC CASSFDRGNYGYTF
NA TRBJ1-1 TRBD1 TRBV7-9 TGTGCCAGCAGCCAGGGACAGAAAGCTTTCTTT CASSQGQKAFF
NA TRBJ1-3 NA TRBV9 TGTGCCAGCAGCTCACCCCGTGGGGGCCCCGGGGGAAACACCATATATTTT CASSSPRGGPGGNTIYF
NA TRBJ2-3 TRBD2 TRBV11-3 TGTGCCAGCAGCCGGACTAGCGTATCAGATACGCAGTATTTT CASSRTSVSDTQYF
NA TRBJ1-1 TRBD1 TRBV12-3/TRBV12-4 TGTGCCAGCAGTACAGGGGGCGTCACTGAAGCTTTCTTT CASSTGGVTEAFF
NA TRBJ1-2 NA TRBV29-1 TGCAGCGCCCCTGGGCTCCTTAACTATGGCTACACCTTC CSAPGLLNYGYTF